This note documents a single T cell receptor beta chain sequence. What it binds is unknown. The entry originates in a study of cytomegalovirus exposure and HLA in healthy donors. The J segment lost 9 bases and the V segment lost 7 bases, leaving 6 bases of the junction unmatched. Germline loops: CDR1 MNHNS, CDR2 SASEGT. This CDR3 has 14 residues. Amplification used 60 Vbeta primers and 13 Jbeta primers. The repertoire was sequenced with immunoSEQ multiplex PCR; TCRdb's copy has only in-frame clones and lacks some. The table shows about 140,000 clones, with roughly 73% occurring only once. Whole-study findings and limits: In a later analysis, TCR beta V- and J-gene trimming showed a link to a missense DCLRE1C variant. Some TCR beta chains (around 180 of them) were listed as cytomegalovirus-associated. What TCR beta sequences reportedly achieved was accurate prediction of HLA-A and HLA-B alleles in most subjects. By a later analysis, the bulk of CMV-associated TCR beta chains appeared HLA-restricted.

The J gene is TRBJ1-6, the V gene TRBV6-1; 10 nucleotides align to TRBD1. This receptor was obtained from a woman aged 40 to 55 in good health and CMV-seronegative. The sample consisted of PBMCs. This chain's CDR3 is CASIPDRGRSPLHF. The CDR3 coding sequence is TGTGCCAGCATACCTGACAGGGGGCGTTCACCCCTCCACTTT.